These 21 T cell receptor beta chains originate from one sample sequenced in a study of OX40 agonist ivuxolimab in advanced cancers. Assay: immunoSEQ multiplex PCR; the TCRdb copy retains only in-frame clones and omits some. This table has some 90,000 clones, more than 90% appearing once. This specimen was CD4+ or CD8+ T cells sorted from blood, taken in a trial of the OX40 agonist ivuxolimab. These receptors all stem from an adult with an advanced solid tumor such as melanoma, head and neck, liver or kidney cancer.

Only one count was recorded for this clone. The V call is TRBV6-5, the J call TRBJ2-2; D gene ambiguous. V was cut by 2 bases and J by 6 bases, with 7 bases left in between. CDR3 length equals 13 residues. Germline values: CDR1 MNHEY, CDR2 SVGAGI. As DNA, the CDR3 is TGTGCCAGCAGTTACGGTTACGCCGGGGAGCTGTTTTTT. It specifies CASSYGYAGELFF.

This clone occurred a few times. The chain uses TRBV5-1 and TRBJ1-1; D may be TRBD1 (6 bases). The CDR3 contains 11 residues. V was trimmed by 4 bases and J by 13 bases, leaving 14 bases between them. Germline V gives CDR1 SGHRS, CDR2 YFSETQ. CDR3 residues: CASSGGRTDFF. The CDR3 DNA is TGCGCCAGCAGCGGCGGTCGGACAGATTTCTTT. The complete variable domain, with remaining parts taken from reference TRBV5-1 and TRBJ1-1, reads KAGVTQTPRYLIKTRGQQVTLSCSPISGHRSVSWYQQTPGQGLQFLFEYFSETQRNKGNFPGRFSGRQFSNSRSEMNVSTLELGDSALYLCASSGGRTDFFGQGTRLTVV.

The V gene is TRBV5-6, the J gene TRBJ2-7; D gene unclear. This CDR3 has 14 amino acids. The V gene lost 5 bases and the J gene lost 6 bases, with 18 bases spanning the gap. Germline CDR1 is SGHDT and CDR2 is YYEEEE. The CDR3 sequence: CASSGSGPSGEQYF. The CDR3 nucleotides are TGTGCCAGCAGTGGAAGTGGGCCTTCCGGCGAGCAGTACTTC.

The chain carries TRBV19 and TRBJ1-5; 7 bases align to TRBD1. Looked up from germline, CDR1 is LNHDA and CDR2 is SQIVND (reference sequence). V was clipped by 6 bases and J by 2 bases; unmatched bases: 4. The CDR3 covers 14 residues. The DNA of the CDR3 is TGTGCCAGTAGAACCACAGGGGGCAATCAGCCCCAGCATTTT. Its protein is CASRTTGGNQPQHF.

DNA of the CDR3: TGTGCCAGCAGTCTTGGCCCGGGTCTCTACGAGCAGTACTTC. This sequence encodes CASSLGPGLYEQYF. The chain carries TRBV2 and TRBJ2-7; no firm D call. CDR3 size: 14 residues. V was shortened by 5 bases and J by 3 bases, with 14 bases between the two germline ends. From germline, CDR1 is SNHLY and CDR2 FYNNEI.

The CDR3 sequence is CASSQGSYEQYF. The CDR3 nucleotides read TGCGCCAGCAGTCAGGGGTCTTACGAGCAGTACTTC. The chain employs TRBV10-2 and TRBJ2-7; D might be TRBD1 (6 bases). Germline V gives CDR1 WSHSY, CDR2 SAAADI. V was shortened by 5 bases and J by 4 bases, with 9 bases between the two germline ends. There are 12 residues in the CDR3.

This chain joins TRBV28 and TRBJ2-1, with D hard to call. CDR3 length: 13 residues. CDR1 is MDHEN and CDR2 is SYDVKM in the germline V gene. Trimming took off 6 bases at V and 6 bases at J, with 12 bases between the two ends. The CDR3 DNA sequence: TGTGCCAGCAGACTCGGACCCCCCAATGAGCAGTTCTTC. Amino acids: CASRLGPPNEQFF. The variable domain in full, completed from reference TRBV28 and TRBJ2-1, reads DVKVTQSSRYLVKRTGEKVFLECVQDMDHENMFWYRQDPGLGLRLIYFSYDVKMKEKGDIPEGYSVSREKKERFSLILESASTNQTSMYLCASRLGPPNEQFFGPGTRLTVL.

The genes are TRBV7-9 and TRBJ2-3; D is unclear. This CDR3 comprises 12 residues. V lost 4 bases to trimming and J lost 4 bases, with 6 bases between them. CDR1 and CDR2 from the germline V gene are SEHNR and FQNEAQ (reference sequence). The CDR3 nucleotides read TGTGCCAGCAGCTCTCAGCCAGATACGCAGTATTTT. It codes for CASSSQPDTQYF.

The rearrangement joins TRBV27 to TRBJ2-1; D possibly corresponds to TRBD2 (7 bases). V was clipped by 7 bases and J by 2 bases, with 18 bases between them. Per germline, CDR1 MNHEY and CDR2 SMNVEV (reference sequence). The CDR3 covers 16 residues. The CDR3 reads CASTPRGGGPYNEQFF. In nucleotides, the CDR3 is TGTGCCAGCACCCCTCGAGGGGGAGGGCCCTACAATGAGCAGTTCTTC.

V is TRBV4-1 and J is TRBJ2-1; a possible D gene is TRBD2 (6 bases). The length of the CDR3 is 16 residues. CDR1 is MGHRA, CDR2 YSYEKL, per germline. The V end lost 3 bases, the J end lost 3 bases, and 15 bases lay between the germline ends. For the CDR3, the DNA is TGCGCCAGCAGCCACCCTAGCGCAGGAGACTACAATGAGCAGTTCTTC. Amino acid sequence: CASSHPSAGDYNEQFF.

The rearrangement joins TRBV7-2 to TRBJ2-7; D gene uncertain. The germline V gene has CDR1 SGHTA and CDR2 FQGNSA. Trimming removed 2 bases at V and 0 bases at J, with 17 bases between. The length of the CDR3 is 17 residues. The CDR3 nucleotides are TGTGCCAGCAGCTTACATCTCGTGGGAAGCTACTCCTACGAGCAGTACTTC. Translated: CASSLHLVGSYSYEQYF.

This chain joins TRBV10-3 and TRBJ2-3, with TRBD2 matching 14 bases. Germline-derived CDR1 and CDR2 are ENHRY and SYGVKD. This CDR3 region has 19 residues. V dropped 4 bases and J dropped 4; count of bases not matched to a gene: 13. CDR3 region: CAISGPGTSGRGPPDTQYF. For the CDR3, the DNA is TGTGCCATCAGTGGGCCCGGGACTAGCGGGAGAGGGCCGCCAGATACGCAGTATTTT.

CDR3 DNA sequence: TGTGCCAGCAGCGTAGCTAGCGGGCTAAATACGCAGTATTTT. This codes for CASSVASGLNTQYF. V gene TRBV9 combines with J gene TRBJ2-3; 8 bases are a match to TRBD2. Germline assignment: CDR1 SGDLS and CDR2 YYNGEE. V was clipped by 0 bases and J by 7 bases; unmatched bases: 4. The CDR3 is 14 amino acids.

The J gene is TRBJ1-1, the V gene TRBV9; no clear D gene. Deletions cut 0 bases from V and 0 bases from J, with 12 bases between. Germline values: CDR1 SGDLS, CDR2 YYNGEE. This CDR3 is 16 amino acids long. CDR3 bases: TGTGCCAGCAGCGTAGAGTATGACGGCCTGAACACTGAAGCTTTCTTT. Protein sequence: CASSVEYDGLNTEAFF.

The DNA for the CDR3 is TGTGCCACCCAAGGCCCTACCGGGACCTACCAAGAGACCCAGTACTTC. It specifies CATQGPTGTYQETQYF. V usage is TRBV7-9 and J usage is TRBJ2-5, with D possibly being TRBD1 or TRBD2 (5 bases each). The germline V and J ends were trimmed by 10 bases and 0 bases, with 21 bases remaining between them. The CDR3 is 16 residues long. Germline CDR1 SEHNR, CDR2 FQNEAQ (reference sequence).

The chain carries TRBV5-5 and TRBJ2-5; 12 nucleotides align to TRBD2. The V and J ends lost 4 bases and 4 bases, in that order; junction bases with no gene match: 17. The germline V gene encodes CDR1 SGHKS and CDR2 YYEKEE (reference sequence). The CDR3 contains 19 residues. As DNA, the CDR3 is TGTGCCAGCAGCGCCCCACTTACTCCCACTAGCGGGAGGACAGAGACCCAGTACTTC. Its protein is CASSAPLTPTSGRTETQYF. The entire variable domain, with the rest obtained from reference TRBV5-5 and TRBJ2-5, is as follows: DAGVTQSPTHLIKTRGQQVTLRCSPISGHKSVSWYQQVLGQGPQFIFQYYEKEERGRGNFPDRFSARQFPNYSSELNVNALLLGDSALYLCASSAPLTPTSGRTETQYFGPGTRLLVL.

This chain uses TRBV11-2 with TRBJ1-3; the D is unclear. V lost 6 bases to trimming and J lost 0 bases, with 15 bases between them. There are 16 residues in the CDR3. Germline values: CDR1 SGHAT, CDR2 FQNNGV. The CDR3 reads CASSRRPESSGNTIYF. Here the CDR3 DNA reads TGTGCCAGCAGTCGACGTCCAGAAAGCTCTGGAAACACCATATATTTT.

CDR3 residues: CASSLGTGAANEQFF. The CDR3 coding sequence is TGTGCCAGCAGCTTAGGGACGGGGGCGGCTAATGAGCAGTTCTTC. The chain links TRBV11-2 to TRBJ2-1; tentatively, D is TRBD1 or TRBD2 (6 bases each). Germline V lookup: CDR1 SGHAT, CDR2 FQNNGV. V was clipped by 1 base and J by 7 bases, with 14 bases between them. This CDR3 region has 15 residues.

The J gene is TRBJ2-7, the V gene TRBV29-1; possibly TRBD2 for D (5 bases). CDR1 and CDR2 (germline): SQVTM, ANQGSEA. Trimming shortened V by 6 bases and J by 0 bases, and 15 bases separated the two germline ends. This CDR3 comprises 14 residues. CDR3 sequence reads: CSVLYSGSSYEQYF. DNA for the CDR3: TGCAGCGTGTTGTACAGCGGTAGCTCCTACGAGCAGTACTTC.

This chain joins TRBV6-5 and TRBJ2-2, with 10 bases fitting TRBD2. The CDR3 length is 15 residues. Germline CDR1 and CDR2: MNHEY and SVGAGI. Losses at the gene ends were 6 bases for V and 4 bases for J; bases not matched to a gene: 5. The CDR3 region has the DNA TGTGCCAGCAGACCGACTAGCGGGTCCACCGGGGAGCTGTTTTTT. Encoded protein: CASRPTSGSTGELFF.

The genes are TRBV6-1 and TRBJ1-2; no firm D call. CDR3 length: 11 residues. V lost 8 bases and J 3 bases, leaving 7 bases between the germline ends. Germline assignment: CDR1 MNHNS and CDR2 SASEGT. The CDR3 DNA reads as TGTGCCAGCGGGAGATACTATGGCTACACCTTC. Amino acids: CASGRYYGYTF.